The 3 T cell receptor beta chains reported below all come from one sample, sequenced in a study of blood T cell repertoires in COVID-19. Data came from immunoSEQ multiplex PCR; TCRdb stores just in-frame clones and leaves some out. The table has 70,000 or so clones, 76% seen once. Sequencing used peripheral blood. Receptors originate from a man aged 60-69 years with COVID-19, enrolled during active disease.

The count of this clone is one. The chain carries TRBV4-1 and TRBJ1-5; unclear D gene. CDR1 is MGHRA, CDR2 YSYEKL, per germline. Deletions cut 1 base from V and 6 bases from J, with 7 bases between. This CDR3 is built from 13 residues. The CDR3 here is CASSQGPGQPQHF. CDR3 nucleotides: TGCGCCAGCAGCCAAGGTCCCGGTCAGCCCCAGCATTTT.

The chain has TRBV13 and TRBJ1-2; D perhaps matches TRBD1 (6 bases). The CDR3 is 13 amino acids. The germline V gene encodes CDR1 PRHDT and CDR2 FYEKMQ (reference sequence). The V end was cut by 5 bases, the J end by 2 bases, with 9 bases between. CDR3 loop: CASSPQGNYGYTF. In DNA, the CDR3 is TGTGCCAGCAGCCCCCAGGGGAACTATGGCTACACCTTC.

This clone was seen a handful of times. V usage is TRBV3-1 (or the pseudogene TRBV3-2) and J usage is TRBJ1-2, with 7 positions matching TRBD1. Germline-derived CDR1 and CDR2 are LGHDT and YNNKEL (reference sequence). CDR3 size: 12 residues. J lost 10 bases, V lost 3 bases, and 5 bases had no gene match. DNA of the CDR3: TGTGCCAGCAGCCAGAGGGACAGTCCCTACACCTTC. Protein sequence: CASSQRDSPYTF.